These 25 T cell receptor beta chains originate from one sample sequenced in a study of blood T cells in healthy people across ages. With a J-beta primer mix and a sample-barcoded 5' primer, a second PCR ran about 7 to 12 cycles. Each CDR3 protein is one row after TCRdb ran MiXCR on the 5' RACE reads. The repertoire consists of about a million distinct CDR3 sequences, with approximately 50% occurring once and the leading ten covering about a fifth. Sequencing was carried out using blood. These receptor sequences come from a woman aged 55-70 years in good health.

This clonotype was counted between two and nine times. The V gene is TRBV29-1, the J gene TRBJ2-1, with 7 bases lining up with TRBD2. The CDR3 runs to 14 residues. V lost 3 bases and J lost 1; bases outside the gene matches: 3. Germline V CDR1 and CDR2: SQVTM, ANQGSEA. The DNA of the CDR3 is TGCAGCGTTGACGGCGGGGGATCCTACAATGAGCAGTTCTTC. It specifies CSVDGGGSYNEQFF.

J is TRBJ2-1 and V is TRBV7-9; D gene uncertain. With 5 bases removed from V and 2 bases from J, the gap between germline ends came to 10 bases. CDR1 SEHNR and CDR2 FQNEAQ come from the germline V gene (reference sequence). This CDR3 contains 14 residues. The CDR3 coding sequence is TGTGCCAGCAGCGAAACAGATACCTACAATGAGCAGTTCTTC. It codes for CASSETDTYNEQFF.

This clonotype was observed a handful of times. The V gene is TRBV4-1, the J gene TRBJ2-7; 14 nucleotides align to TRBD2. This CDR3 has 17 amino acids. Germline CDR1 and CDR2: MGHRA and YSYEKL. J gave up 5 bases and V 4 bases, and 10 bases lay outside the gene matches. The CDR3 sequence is CASSPRQGLAGVNEQYF. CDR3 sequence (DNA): TGCGCCAGCAGCCCCCGACAGGGACTAGCGGGAGTTAACGAGCAGTACTTC.

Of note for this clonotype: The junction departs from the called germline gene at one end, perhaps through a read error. The chain's CDR3 is CSVEGGTSVHEQYF. In DNA form, the CDR3 reads TGCAGCGTCGAAGGCGGGACTAGCGTCCACGAGCAGTACTTC. V and J are TRBV29-1 and TRBJ2-7; 10 nucleotides match TRBD2. The CDR3 sequence is 14 residues long. CDR1 SQVTM and CDR2 ANQGSEA come from the germline V gene.

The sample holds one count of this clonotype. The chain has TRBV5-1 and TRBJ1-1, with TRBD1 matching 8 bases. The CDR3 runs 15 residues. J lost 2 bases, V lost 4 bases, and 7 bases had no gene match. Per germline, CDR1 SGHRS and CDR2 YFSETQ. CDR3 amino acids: CASSVQGAVNTEAFF. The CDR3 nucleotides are TGCGCCAGCAGCGTCCAGGGGGCTGTTAACACTGAAGCTTTCTTT.

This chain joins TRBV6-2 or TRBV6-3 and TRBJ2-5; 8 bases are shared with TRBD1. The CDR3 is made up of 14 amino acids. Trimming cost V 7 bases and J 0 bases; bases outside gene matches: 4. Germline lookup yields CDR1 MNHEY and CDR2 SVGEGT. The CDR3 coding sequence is TGTGCCAGCACCAAACAGGGGGACCAAGAGACCCAGTACTTC. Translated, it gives CASTKQGDQETQYF.

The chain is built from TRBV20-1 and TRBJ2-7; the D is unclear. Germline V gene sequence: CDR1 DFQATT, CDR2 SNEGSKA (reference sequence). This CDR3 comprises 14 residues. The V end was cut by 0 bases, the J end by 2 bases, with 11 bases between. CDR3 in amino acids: CSAREGASTYEQYF. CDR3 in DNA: TGCAGTGCTAGAGAGGGCGCTTCTACCTACGAGCAGTACTTC.

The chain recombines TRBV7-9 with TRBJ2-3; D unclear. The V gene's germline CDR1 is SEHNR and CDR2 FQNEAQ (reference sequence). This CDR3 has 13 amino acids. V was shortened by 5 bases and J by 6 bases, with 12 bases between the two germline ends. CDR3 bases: TGTGCCAGCAGCCGAACAGAGCCGGATACGCAGTATTTT. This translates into CASSRTEPDTQYF.

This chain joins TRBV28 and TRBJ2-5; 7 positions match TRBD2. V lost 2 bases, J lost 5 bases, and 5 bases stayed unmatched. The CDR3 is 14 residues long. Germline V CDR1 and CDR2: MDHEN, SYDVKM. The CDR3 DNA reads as TGTGCCAGCAGTTTAACGACTAGCATGGAGACCCAGTACTTC. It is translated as CASSLTTSMETQYF.

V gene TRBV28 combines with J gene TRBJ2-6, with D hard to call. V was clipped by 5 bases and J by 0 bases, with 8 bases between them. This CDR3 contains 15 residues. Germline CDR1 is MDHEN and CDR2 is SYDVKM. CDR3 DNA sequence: TGTGCCAGCAGTACAGTTGCCTCTGGGGCCAACGTCCTGACTTTC. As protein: CASSTVASGANVLTF.

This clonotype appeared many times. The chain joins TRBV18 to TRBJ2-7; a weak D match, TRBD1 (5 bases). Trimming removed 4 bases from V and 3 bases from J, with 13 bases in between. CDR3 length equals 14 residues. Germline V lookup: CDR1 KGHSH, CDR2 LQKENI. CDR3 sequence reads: CASSQSTDYYEQYF. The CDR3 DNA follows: TGTGCCAGCTCACAATCGACAGATTACTACGAGCAGTACTTC.

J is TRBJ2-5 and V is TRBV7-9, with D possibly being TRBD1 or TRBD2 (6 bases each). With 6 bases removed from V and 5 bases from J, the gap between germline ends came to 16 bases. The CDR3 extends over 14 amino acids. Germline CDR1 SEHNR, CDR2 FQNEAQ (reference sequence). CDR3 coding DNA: TGTGCCAGCAGGCAGGGGACGGGAGTGGAGACCCAGTACTTC. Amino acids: CASRQGTGVETQYF.

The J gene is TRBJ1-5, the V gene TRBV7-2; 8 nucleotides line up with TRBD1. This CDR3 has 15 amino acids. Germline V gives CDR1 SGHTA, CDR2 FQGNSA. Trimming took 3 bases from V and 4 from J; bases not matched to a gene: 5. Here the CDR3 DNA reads TGTGCCAGCAGCTTCGACAGGGGTCAAAATCAGCCCCAGCATTTT. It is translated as CASSFDRGQNQPQHF.

CDR3 DNA: TGTGCCAGCAGCTTGGTTCGGAATAGCAATCAGCCCCAGCATTTT. This translates into CASSLVRNSNQPQHF. The chain couples TRBV7-4 to TRBJ1-5; no clear D. The germline V gene has CDR1 SGHVT and CDR2 SQSDAQ. The ends were cut back, 3 bases at V and 0 bases at J, with 9 bases in the middle. There are 15 residues in the CDR3. The complete variable domain, with remaining parts taken from reference TRBV7-4 and TRBJ1-5, reads GAGVSQSPRYKVAKRGRDVALRCDSISGHVTLYWYRQTLGQGSEVLTYSQSDAQRDKSGRPSGRFSAERPERSVSTLKIQRTEQGDSAVYLCASSLVRNSNQPQHFGDGTRLSIL.

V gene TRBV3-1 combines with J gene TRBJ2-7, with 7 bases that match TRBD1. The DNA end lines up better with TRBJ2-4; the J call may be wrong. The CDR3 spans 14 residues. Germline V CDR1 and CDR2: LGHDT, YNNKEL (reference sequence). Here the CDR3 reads CASSQNRGKNIQYF. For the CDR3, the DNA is TGTGCCAGCAGCCAGAACAGGGGTAAAAACATTCAGTACTTC.

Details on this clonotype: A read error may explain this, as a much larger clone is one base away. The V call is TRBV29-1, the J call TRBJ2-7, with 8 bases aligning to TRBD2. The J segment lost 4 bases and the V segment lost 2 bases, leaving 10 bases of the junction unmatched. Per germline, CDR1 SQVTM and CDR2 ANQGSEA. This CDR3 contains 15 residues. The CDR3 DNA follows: TGCAGCGTTGAACTCCGGGGCCGGGAGGGATACGAGCAGTACTTC. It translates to CSVELRGREGYEQYF.

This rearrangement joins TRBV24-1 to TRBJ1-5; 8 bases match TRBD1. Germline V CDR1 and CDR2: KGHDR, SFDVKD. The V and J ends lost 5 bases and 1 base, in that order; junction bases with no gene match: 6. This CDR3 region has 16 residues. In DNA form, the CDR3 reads TGTGCCACCAGTGTCGGGACAGGAATAAGCAATCAGCCCCAGCATTTT. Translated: CATSVGTGISNQPQHF.

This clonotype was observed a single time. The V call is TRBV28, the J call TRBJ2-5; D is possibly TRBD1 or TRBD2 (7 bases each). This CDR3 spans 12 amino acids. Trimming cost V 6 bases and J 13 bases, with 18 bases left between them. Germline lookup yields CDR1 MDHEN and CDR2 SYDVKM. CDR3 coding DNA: TGTGCCAGCAGCATCGGGACAGCGGGGCGGTACTTC. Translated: CASSIGTAGRYF.

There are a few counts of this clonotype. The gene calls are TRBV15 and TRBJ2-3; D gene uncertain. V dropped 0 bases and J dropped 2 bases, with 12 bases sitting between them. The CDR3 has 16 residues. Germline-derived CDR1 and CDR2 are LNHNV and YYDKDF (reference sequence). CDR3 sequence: CATSREASIYTDTQYF. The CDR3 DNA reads TGTGCCACCAGCAGAGAGGCCAGCATATACACAGATACGCAGTATTTT.

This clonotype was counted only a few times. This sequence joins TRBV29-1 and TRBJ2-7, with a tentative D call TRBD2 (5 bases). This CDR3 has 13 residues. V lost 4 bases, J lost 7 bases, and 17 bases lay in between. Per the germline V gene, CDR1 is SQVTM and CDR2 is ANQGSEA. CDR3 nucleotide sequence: TGCAGCGTTGTTATAATCGGGGTGGGGGAGCAGTACTTC. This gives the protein CSVVIIGVGEQYF.

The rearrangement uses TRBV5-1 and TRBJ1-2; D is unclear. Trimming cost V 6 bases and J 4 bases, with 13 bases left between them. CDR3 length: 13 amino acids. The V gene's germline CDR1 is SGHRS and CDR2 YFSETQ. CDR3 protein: CASTFGSPYGYTF. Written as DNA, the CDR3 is TGCGCCAGCACCTTCGGAAGTCCCTATGGCTACACCTTC.

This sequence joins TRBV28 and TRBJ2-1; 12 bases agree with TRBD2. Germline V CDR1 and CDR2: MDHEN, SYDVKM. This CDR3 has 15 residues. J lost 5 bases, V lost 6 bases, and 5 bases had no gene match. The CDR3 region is CASSLAGGANNEQFF. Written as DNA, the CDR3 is TGTGCCAGCAGCCTAGCGGGAGGGGCCAACAATGAGCAGTTCTTC. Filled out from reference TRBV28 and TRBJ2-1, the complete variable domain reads DVKVTQSSRYLVKRTGEKVFLECVQDMDHENMFWYRQDPGLGLRLIYFSYDVKMKEKGDIPEGYSVSREKKERFSLILESASTNQTSMYLCASSLAGGANNEQFFGPGTRLTVL.

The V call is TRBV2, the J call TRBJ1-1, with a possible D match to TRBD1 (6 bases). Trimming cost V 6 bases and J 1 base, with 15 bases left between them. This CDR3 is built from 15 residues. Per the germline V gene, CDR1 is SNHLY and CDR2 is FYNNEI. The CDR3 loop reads CASRSRRTENTEAFF. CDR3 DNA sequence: TGTGCCAGCAGATCCCGGCGGACAGAGAACACTGAAGCTTTCTTT.

CDR3 nucleotide sequence: TGTGCCACTCGACAGGTGAACTATGGCTACACCTTC. Amino acids: CATRQVNYGYTF. This chain connects TRBV19 to TRBJ1-2, with D possibly being TRBD1 (6 bases). Trimming cost V 10 bases and J 2 bases, with 11 bases left between them. Germline V lookup: CDR1 LNHDA, CDR2 SQIVND (reference sequence). The CDR3 consists of 12 residues.

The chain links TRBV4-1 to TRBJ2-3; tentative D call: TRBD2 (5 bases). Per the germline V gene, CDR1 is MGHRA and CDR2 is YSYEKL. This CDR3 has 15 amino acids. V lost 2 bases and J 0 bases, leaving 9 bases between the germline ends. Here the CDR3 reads CASSQRSASTDTQYF. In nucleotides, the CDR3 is TGCGCCAGCAGCCAACGTAGCGCGAGCACAGATACGCAGTATTTT.